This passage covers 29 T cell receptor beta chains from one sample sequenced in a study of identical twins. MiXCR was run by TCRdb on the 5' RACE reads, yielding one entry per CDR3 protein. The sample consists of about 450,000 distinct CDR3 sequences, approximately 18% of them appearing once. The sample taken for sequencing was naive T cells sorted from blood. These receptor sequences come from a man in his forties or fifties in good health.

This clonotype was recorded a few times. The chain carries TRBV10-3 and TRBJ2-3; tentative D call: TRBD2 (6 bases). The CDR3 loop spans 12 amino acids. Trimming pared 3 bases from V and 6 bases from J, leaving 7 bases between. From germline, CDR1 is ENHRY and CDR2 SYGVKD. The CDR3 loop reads CAISDGRDTQYF. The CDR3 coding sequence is TGTGCCATCAGTGATGGGAGGGATACGCAGTATTTT.

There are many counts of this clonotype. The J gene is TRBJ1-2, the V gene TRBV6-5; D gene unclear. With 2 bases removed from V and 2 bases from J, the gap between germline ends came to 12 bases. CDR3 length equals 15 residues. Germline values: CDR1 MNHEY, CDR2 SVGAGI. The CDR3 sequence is CASSYTRIANYGYTF. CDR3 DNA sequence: TGTGCCAGCAGTTACACTAGAATAGCCAACTATGGCTACACCTTC.

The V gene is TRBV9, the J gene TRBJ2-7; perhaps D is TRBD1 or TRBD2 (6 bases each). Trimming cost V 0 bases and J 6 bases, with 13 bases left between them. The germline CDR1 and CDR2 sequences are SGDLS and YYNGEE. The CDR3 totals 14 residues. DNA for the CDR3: TGTGCCAGCAGCGTAGGGGCCGGGGGCCTCGAGCAGTACTTC. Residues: CASSVGAGGLEQYF.

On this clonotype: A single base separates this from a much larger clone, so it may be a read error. The CDR3 region is CASSVGWGLNEQSF. The CDR3 region has the DNA TGTGCCAGCAGCGTAGGATGGGGGCTGAACGAGCAGTCCTTC. The chain couples TRBV9 to TRBJ2-7; tentative D call: TRBD1 (6 bases). This CDR3 spans 14 amino acids. The germline CDR1 and CDR2 sequences are SGDLS and YYNGEE.

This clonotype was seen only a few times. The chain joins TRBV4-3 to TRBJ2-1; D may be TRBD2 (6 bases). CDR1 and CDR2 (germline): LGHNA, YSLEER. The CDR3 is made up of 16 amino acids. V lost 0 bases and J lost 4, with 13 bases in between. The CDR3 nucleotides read TGCGCCAGCAGCCAAGACTCTCGGGGGATTTACAATGAGCAGTTCTTC. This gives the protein CASSQDSRGIYNEQFF.

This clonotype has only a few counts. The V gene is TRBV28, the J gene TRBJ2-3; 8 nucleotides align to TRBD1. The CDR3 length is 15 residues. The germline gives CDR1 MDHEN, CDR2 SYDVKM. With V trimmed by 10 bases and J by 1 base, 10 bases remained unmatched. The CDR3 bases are TGTGCCACCCCCCCCTGGGACAGGCGCACAGATACGCAGTATTTT. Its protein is CATPPWDRRTDTQYF. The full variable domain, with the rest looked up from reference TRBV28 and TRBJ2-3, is DVKVTQSSRYLVKRTGEKVFLECVQDMDHENMFWYRQDPGLGLRLIYFSYDVKMKEKGDIPEGYSVSREKKERFSLILESASTNQTSMYLCATPPWDRRTDTQYFGPGTRLTVL.

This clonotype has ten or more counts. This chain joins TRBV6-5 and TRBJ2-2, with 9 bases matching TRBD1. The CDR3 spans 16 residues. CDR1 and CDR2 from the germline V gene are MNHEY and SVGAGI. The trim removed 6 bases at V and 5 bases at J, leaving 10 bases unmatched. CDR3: CASSYQGTGLTGELFF. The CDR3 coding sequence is TGTGCCAGCAGCTATCAAGGGACAGGGTTGACCGGGGAGCTGTTTTTT.

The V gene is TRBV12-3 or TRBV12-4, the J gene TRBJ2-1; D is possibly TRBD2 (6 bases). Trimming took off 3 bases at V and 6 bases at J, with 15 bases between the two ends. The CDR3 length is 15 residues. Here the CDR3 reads CASSFSGVPFNEQFF. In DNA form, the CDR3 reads TGTGCCAGCAGTTTTAGCGGTGTTCCATTCAATGAGCAGTTCTTC.

The CDR3 coding sequence is TGTGCCAGTAGTATCCGCGGGAGCCTGGTCTACGAGCAGTACTTC. It encodes CASSIRGSLVYEQYF. V usage is TRBV19 and J usage is TRBJ2-7; 7 nucleotides agree with TRBD2. Germline V gene sequence: CDR1 LNHDA, CDR2 SQIVND (reference sequence). This CDR3 has 15 amino acids. The V segment lost 3 bases and the J segment 3 bases; nucleotides outside the gene matches: 8.

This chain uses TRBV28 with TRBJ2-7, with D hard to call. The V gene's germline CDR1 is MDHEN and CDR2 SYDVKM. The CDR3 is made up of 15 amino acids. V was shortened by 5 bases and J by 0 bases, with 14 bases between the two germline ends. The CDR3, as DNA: TGTGCCAGCAGTCCCCAGGCGGCTCCCTCCTACGAGCAGTACTTC. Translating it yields CASSPQAAPSYEQYF.

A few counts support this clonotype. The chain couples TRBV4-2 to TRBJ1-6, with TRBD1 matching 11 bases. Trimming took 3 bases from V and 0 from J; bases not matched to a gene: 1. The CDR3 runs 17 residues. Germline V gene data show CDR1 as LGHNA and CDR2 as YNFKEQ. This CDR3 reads CASSQGTGGSYNSPLHF. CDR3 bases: TGTGCCAGCAGCCAGGGGACAGGGGGCTCCTATAATTCACCCCTCCACTTT.

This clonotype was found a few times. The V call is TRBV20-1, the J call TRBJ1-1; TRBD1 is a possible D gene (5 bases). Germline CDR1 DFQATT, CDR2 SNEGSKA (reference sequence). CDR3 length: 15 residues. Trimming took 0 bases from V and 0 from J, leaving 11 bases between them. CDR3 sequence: CSAREPGRMNTEAFF. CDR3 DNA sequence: TGCAGTGCTAGAGAACCGGGACGGATGAACACTGAAGCTTTCTTT.

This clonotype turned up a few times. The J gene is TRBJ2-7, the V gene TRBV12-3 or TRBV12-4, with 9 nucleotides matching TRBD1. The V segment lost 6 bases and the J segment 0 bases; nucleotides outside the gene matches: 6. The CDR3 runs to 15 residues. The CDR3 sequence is CASSPGTGTSYEQYF. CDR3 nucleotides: TGTGCCAGCAGCCCAGGGACAGGGACCTCCTACGAGCAGTACTTC.

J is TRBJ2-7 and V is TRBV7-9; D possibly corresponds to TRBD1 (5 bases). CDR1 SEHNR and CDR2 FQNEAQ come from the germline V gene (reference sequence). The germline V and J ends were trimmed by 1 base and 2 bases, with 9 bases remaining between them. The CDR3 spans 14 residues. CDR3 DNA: TGTGCCAGCAGCTTAGAGGGGCGGCCCTACGAGCAGTACTTC. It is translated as CASSLEGRPYEQYF.

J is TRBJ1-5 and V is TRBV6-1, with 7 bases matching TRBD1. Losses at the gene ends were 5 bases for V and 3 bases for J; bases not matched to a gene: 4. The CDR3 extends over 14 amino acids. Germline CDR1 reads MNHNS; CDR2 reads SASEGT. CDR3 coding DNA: TGTGCCAGCAGTCGAACAGGGGTCAATCAGCCCCAGCATTTT. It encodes CASSRTGVNQPQHF.

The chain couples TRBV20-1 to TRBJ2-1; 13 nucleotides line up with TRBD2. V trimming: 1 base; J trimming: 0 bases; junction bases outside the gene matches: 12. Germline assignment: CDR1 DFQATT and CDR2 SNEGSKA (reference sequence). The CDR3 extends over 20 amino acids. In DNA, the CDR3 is TGCAGTGCTAGAGGTTTGGGACTAGCGGGGCCAGGAGCCTCCTACAATGAGCAGTTCTTC. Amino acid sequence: CSARGLGLAGPGASYNEQFF.

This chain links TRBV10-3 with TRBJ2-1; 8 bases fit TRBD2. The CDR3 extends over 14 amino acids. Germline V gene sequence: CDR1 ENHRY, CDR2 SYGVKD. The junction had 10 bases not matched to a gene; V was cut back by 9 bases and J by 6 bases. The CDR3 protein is CAMGPGLGINEQFF. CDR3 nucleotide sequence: TGTGCCATGGGGCCGGGACTAGGTATCAATGAGCAGTTCTTC.

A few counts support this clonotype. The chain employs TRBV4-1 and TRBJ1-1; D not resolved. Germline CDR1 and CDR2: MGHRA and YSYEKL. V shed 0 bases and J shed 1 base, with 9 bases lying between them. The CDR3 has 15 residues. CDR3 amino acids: CASSQDPGWNTEAFF. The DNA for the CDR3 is TGCGCCAGCAGCCAAGATCCAGGATGGAACACTGAAGCTTTCTTT.

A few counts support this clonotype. DNA of the CDR3: TGTGCCAGCAGCGTCCTCGACAACGGAAGGGGGGAGCTGTTTTTT. Protein: CASSVLDNGRGELFF. The chain couples TRBV9 to TRBJ2-2; D unclear. This CDR3 is built from 15 residues. Germline loops: CDR1 SGDLS, CDR2 YYNGEE. V was pared by 2 bases and J by 8 bases, with 16 bases between.

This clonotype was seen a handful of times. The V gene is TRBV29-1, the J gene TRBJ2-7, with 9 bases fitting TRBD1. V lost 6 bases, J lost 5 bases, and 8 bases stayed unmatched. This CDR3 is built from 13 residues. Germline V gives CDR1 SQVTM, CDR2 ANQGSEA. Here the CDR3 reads CSVRTGERHEQYF. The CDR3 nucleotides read TGCAGCGTCAGGACAGGGGAGCGACACGAGCAGTACTTC.

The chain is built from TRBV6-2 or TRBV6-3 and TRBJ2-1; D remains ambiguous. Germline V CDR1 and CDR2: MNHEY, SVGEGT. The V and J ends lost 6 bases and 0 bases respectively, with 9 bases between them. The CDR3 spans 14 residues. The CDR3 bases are TGTGCCAGCAGCGGAAAATACTCCTACAATGAGCAGTTCTTC. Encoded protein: CASSGKYSYNEQFF.

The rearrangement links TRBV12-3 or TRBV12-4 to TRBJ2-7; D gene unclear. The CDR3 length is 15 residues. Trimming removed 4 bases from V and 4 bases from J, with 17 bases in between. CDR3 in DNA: TGTGCCAGCAGTTATTATCTAGGAGTGGGGTACGAGCAGTACTTC. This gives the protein CASSYYLGVGYEQYF.

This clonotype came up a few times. The CDR3, as DNA: TGTGCCAGCAGCTTTGGACTAGCGAGCTACAATGAGCAGTTCTTC. As protein: CASSFGLASYNEQFF. This chain connects TRBV7-9 to TRBJ2-1; 9 bases line up with TRBD2. V shed 3 bases, J shed 3 bases, and the junction held 3 bases outside the gene matches. Germline V gene lookup returns CDR1 SEHNR and CDR2 FQNEAQ (reference sequence). The length of the CDR3 is 15 residues.

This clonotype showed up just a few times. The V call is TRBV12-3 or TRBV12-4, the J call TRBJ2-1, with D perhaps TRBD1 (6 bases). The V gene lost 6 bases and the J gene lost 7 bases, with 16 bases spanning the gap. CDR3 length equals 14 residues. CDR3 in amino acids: CASRHTGQHNEQFF. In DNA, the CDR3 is TGTGCCAGCAGACATACGGGACAACATAATGAGCAGTTCTTC.

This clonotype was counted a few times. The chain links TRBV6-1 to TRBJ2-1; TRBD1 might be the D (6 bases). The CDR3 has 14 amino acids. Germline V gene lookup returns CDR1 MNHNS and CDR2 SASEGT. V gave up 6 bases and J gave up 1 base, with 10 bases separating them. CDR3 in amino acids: CASRTGPSYNEQFF. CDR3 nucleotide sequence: TGTGCCAGCAGGACAGGTCCATCCTACAATGAGCAGTTCTTC.

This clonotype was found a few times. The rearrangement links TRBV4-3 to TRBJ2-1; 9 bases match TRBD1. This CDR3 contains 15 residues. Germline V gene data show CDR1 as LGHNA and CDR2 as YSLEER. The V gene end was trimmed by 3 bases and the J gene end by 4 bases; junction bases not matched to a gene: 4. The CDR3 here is CASSQTGGLYNEQFF. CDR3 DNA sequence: TGCGCCAGCAGCCAGACAGGGGGACTGTACAATGAGCAGTTCTTC.

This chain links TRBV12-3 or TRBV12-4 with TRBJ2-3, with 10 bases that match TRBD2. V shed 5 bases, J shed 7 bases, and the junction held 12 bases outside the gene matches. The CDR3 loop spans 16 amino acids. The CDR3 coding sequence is TGTGCCAGCAGTCCCATCACTAGCGGGATTTCAAATACGCAGTATTTT. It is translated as CASSPITSGISNTQYF.

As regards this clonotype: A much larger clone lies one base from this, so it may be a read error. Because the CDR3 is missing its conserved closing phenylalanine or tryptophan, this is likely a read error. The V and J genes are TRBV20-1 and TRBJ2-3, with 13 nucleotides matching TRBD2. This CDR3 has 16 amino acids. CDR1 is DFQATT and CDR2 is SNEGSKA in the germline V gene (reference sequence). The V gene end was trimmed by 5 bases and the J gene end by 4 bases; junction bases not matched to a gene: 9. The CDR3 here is CSAHIRTSGSPDTQYS. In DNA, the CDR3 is TGCAGTGCTCATATAAGGACTAGCGGGAGCCCAGATACGCAGTATTCT.

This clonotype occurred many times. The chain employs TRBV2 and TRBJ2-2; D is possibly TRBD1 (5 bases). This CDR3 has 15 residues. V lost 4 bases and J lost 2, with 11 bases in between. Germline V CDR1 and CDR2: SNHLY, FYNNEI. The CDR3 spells CASSVETVNTGELFF. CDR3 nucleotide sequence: TGTGCCAGCAGTGTTGAGACAGTTAACACCGGGGAGCTGTTTTTT.